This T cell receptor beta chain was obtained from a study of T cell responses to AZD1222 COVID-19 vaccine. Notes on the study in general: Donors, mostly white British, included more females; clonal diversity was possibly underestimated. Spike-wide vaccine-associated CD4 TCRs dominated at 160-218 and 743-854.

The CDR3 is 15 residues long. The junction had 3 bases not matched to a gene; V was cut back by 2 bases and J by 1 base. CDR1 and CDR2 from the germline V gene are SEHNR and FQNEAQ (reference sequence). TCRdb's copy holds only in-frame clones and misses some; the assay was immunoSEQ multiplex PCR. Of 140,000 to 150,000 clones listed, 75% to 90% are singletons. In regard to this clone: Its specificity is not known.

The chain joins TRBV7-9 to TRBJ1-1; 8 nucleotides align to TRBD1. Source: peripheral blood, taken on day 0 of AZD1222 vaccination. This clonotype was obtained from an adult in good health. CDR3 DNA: TGTGCCAGCAGCTTAATGGGGACAGGGAACACTGAAGCTTTCTTT. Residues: CASSLMGTGNTEAFF.